A selection of T cell receptor beta chains follows, all from one sample in a study of radiotherapy plus CTLA-4 blockade in lung cancer. The assay was immunoSEQ multiplex PCR, and TCRdb's table has in-frame clones only and misses some. The sample has more than 100,000 clones, approximately 90% seen once. The source material was peripheral blood, sampled from a patient treated with radiotherapy plus ipilimumab. All receptors derive from a human donor with non-small cell lung cancer that progressed on radiotherapy plus ipilimumab. Both conserved end residues are part of each CDR3. Part of the rows lack a size; the others show once, few, many or a class for expanded clones.

clone_size: NA; v_call: TRBV11-2; cdr3_aa: CASSLGQEFSYEQYF
clone_size: NA; v_call: TRBV20-1; cdr3_aa: CSASRYDEQFF
clone_size: NA; v_call: TRBV25-1; cdr3_aa: CASSEAWAKNIQYF
clone_size: NA; v_call: TRBV5-1; cdr3_aa: CASSPQPGLDSNEQYF
clone_size: NA; v_call: TRBV5-4; cdr3_aa: CASSRDPPSTDTQYF
clone_size: NA; v_call: TRBV2; cdr3_aa: CASSRLADTQYF
clone_size: NA; v_call: TRBV18; cdr3_aa: CASSPFQGLGTVSEQYF
clone_size: NA; v_call: TRBV19; cdr3_aa: CATRRGNEQFF
clone_size: NA; v_call: TRBV4-2; cdr3_aa: CASSQGPSGASTDTQYF
clone_size: once; v_call: TRBV19; cdr3_aa: CASSTDREVNGYTF
clone_size: NA; v_call: TRBV11-3; cdr3_aa: CASSLQEGYEQYF
clone_size: NA; v_call: TRBV6-1; cdr3_aa: CASSDRPSSYNEQFF
clone_size: NA; v_call: TRBV7-9; cdr3_aa: CASRRSGTGSPNVGYTF
clone_size: NA; v_call: TRBV5-5; cdr3_aa: CASSLSRTPFTGELFF
clone_size: NA; v_call: TRBV5-1; cdr3_aa: CASSLEGVGNTIYF
clone_size: NA; v_call: TRBV10-1; cdr3_aa: CASSRGASGTDTQYF
clone_size: few; v_call: TRBV6-5; cdr3_aa: CASSYTLGSFTEAFF
clone_size: NA; v_call: TRBV5-6; cdr3_aa: CASSFGGSSNQPQHF
clone_size: NA; v_call: TRBV10-3; cdr3_aa: CAISSPRDGFYEQYF
clone_size: NA; v_call: TRBV15; cdr3_aa: CATSREQETQYF
clone_size: NA; v_call: TRBV5-4; cdr3_aa: CASSSGQAIYEQYF
clone_size: NA; v_call: TRBV6-6; cdr3_aa: CASSPPRVGNTEAFF
clone_size: few; v_call: TRBV25-1; cdr3_aa: CASGLGGEQYF
clone_size: NA; v_call: TRBV11-2; cdr3_aa: CASSLGLAGHTGELFF
clone_size: NA; v_call: TRBV19; cdr3_aa: CASSSRDRGHGYTF
clone_size: NA; v_call: TRBV7-2; cdr3_aa: CASSLESGGETQYF
clone_size: NA; v_call: TRBV6-5; cdr3_aa: CASILDRKVGELFF
clone_size: few; v_call: TRBV18; cdr3_aa: CASSGLAGLNTGELFF
clone_size: NA; v_call: TRBV5-1; cdr3_aa: CASSLGQGISAGELFF
clone_size: NA; v_call: TRBV2; cdr3_aa: CASSLQGAGLTEAFF
clone_size: once; v_call: TRBV5-6; cdr3_aa: CASSLGQGNEKLFF
clone_size: NA; v_call: TRBV7-8; cdr3_aa: CASSLDTGSAGAGTGELFF
clone_size: NA; v_call: TRBV27; cdr3_aa: CASSRRGREGSYEQYF
clone_size: NA; v_call: TRBV27; cdr3_aa: CASSYRGTSGRYQETQYF
clone_size: NA; v_call: TRBV9; cdr3_aa: CASSVAPGISGNTIYF
clone_size: NA; v_call: TRBV2; cdr3_aa: CASGGLAGHGELFF
clone_size: NA; v_call: TRBV27; cdr3_aa: CASSRRQGTNTEAFF
clone_size: once; v_call: TRBV7-9; cdr3_aa: CASSLALGIGTGELFF
clone_size: NA; v_call: TRBV5-1; cdr3_aa: CASSRSAGMNDEKLFF
clone_size: NA; v_call: TRBV29-1; cdr3_aa: CSVPGGVEAFF
clone_size: NA; v_call: TRBV30; cdr3_aa: CAWTGGVMSTDTQYF
clone_size: NA; v_call: TRBV27; cdr3_aa: CASSISGSYGYTF
clone_size: NA; v_call: TRBV30; cdr3_aa: CASDRGGEKLFF
clone_size: NA; v_call: TRBV10-2; cdr3_aa: CASSTPTGEDTEAFF
clone_size: NA; v_call: TRBV4-1; cdr3_aa: CASSTTGTGSRYEQYF
clone_size: NA; v_call: TRBV25-1; cdr3_aa: CASSPEAFF